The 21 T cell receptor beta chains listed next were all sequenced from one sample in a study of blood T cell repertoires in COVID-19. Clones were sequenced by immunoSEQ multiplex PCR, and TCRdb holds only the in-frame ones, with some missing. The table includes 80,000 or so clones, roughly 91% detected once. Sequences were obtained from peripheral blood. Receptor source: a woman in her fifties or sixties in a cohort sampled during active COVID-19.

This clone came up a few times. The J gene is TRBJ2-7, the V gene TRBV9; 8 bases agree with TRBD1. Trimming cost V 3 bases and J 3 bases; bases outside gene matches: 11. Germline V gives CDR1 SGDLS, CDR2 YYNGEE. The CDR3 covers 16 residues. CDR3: CASSAPGGESVYEQYF. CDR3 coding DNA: TGTGCCAGCAGCGCTCCAGGGGGCGAATCAGTCTACGAGCAGTACTTC.

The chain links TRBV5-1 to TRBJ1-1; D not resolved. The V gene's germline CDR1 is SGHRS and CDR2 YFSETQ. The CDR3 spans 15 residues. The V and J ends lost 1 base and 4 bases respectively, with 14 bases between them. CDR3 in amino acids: CASSLPRAGSTEAFF. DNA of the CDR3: TGCGCCAGCAGCTTGCCTCGGGCGGGGAGCACTGAAGCTTTCTTT.

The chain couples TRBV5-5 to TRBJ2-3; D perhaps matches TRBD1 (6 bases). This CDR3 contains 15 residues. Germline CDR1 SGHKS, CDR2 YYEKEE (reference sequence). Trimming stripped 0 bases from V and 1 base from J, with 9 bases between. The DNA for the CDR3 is TGTGCCAGCAGCTTGGTGCCAGGGGGCACAGATACGCAGTATTTT. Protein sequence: CASSLVPGGTDTQYF.

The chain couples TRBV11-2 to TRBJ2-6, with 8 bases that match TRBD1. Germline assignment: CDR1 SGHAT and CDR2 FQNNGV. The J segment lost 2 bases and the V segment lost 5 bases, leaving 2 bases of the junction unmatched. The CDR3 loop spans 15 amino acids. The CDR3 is CASSADRAGANVLTF. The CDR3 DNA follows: TGTGCCAGCAGCGCGGACAGGGCTGGGGCCAACGTCCTGACTTTC.

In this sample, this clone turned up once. The CDR3 sequence is CASGLSGTGRILAKNIQYF. The CDR3 DNA is TGTGCTAGTGGTTTATCCGGGACAGGGAGAATTTTAGCCAAAAACATTCAGTACTTC. The J gene is TRBJ2-4, the V gene TRBV12-5; TRBD1 matches 9 bases. The CDR3 sequence is 19 residues long. The germline CDR1 and CDR2 sequences are LGHNT and FRNRAP. V lost 3 bases, J lost 0 bases, and 12 bases stayed unmatched.

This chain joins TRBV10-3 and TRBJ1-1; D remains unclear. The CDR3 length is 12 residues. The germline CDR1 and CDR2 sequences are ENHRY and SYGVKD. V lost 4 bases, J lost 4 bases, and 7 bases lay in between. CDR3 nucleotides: TGTGCCATCAGTGCTGAGCTCACTGAAGCTTTCTTT. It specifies CAISAELTEAFF.

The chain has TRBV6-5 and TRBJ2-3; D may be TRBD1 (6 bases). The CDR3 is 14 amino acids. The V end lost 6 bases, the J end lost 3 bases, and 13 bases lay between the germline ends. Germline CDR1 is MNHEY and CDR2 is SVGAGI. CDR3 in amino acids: CASRKGGATDTQYF. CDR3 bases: TGTGCCAGCAGAAAAGGGGGAGCAACAGATACGCAGTATTTT.

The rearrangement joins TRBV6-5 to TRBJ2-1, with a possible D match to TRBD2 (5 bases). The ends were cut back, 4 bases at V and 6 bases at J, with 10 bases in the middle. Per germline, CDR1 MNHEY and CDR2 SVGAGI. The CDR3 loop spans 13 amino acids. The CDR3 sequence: CASSSRVLNEQFF. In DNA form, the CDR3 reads TGTGCCAGCAGTTCGCGGGTCCTCAATGAGCAGTTCTTC.

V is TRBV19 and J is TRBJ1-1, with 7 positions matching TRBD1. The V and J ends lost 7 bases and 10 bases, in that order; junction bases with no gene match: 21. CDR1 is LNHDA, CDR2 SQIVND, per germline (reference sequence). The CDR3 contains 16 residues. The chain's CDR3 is CASKRSAGGTPTVAFF. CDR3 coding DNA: TGTGCCAGTAAAAGGTCGGCAGGGGGTACACCCACCGTAGCTTTCTTT. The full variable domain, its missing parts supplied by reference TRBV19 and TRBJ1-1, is DGGITQSPKYLFRKEGQNVTLSCEQNLNHDAMYWYRQDPGQGLRLIYYSQIVNDFQKGDIAEGYSVSREKKESFPLTVTSAQKNPTAFYLCASKRSAGGTPTVAFFGQGTRLTVV.

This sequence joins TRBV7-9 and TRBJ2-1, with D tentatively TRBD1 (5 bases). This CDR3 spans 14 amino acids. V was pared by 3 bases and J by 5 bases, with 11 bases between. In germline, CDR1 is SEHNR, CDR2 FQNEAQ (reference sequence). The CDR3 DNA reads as TGTGCCAGCAGCTTCCAGGCCAGGGACAATGAGCAGTTCTTC. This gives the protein CASSFQARDNEQFF.

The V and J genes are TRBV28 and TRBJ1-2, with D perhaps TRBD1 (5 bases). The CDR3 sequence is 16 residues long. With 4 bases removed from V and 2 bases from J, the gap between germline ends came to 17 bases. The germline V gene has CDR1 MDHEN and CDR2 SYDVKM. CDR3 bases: TGTGCCAGCAGTTCGTCGACAGCATTTGCAAACTATGGCTACACCTTC. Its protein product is CASSSSTAFANYGYTF.

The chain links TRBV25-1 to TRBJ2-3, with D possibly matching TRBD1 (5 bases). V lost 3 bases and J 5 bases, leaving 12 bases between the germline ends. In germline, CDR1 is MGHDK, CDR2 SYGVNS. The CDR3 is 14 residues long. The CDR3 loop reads CASSDPDSLDTQYF. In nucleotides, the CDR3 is TGTGCCAGCAGTGACCCCGACAGTTTAGATACGCAGTATTTT.

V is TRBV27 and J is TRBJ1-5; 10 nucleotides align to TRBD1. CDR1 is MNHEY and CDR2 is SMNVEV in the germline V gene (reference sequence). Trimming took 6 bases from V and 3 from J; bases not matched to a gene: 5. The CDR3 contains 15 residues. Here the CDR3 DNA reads TGTGCCAGCAGAGGGGGACAGGGGCCCAATCAGCCCCAGCATTTT. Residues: CASRGGQGPNQPQHF.

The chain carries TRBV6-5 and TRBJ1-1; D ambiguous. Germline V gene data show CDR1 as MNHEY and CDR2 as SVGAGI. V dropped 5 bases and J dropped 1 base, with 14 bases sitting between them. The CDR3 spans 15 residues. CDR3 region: CASSPSPTGNTEAFF. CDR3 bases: TGTGCCAGCAGTCCATCCCCGACGGGGAACACTGAAGCTTTCTTT.

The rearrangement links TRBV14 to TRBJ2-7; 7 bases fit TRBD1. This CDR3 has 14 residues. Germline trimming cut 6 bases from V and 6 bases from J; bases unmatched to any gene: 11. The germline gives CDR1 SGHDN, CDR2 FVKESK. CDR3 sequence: CASSLRTGPSEQYF. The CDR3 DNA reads TGTGCCAGCAGTCTACGGACAGGCCCCTCCGAGCAGTACTTC.

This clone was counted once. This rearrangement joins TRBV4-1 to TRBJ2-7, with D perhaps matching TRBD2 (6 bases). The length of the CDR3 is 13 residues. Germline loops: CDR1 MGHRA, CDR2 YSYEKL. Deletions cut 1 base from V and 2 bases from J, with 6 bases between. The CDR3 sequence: CASSQAGAYEQYF. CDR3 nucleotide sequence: TGCGCCAGCAGCCAAGCGGGGGCCTACGAGCAGTACTTC.

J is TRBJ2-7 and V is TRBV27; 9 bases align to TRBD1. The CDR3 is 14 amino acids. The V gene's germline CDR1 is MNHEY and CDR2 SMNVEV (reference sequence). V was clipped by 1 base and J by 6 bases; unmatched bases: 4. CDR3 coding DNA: TGTGCCAGCAGTTTATTGGGACAGGGAGGCGAGCAGTACTTC. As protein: CASSLLGQGGEQYF.

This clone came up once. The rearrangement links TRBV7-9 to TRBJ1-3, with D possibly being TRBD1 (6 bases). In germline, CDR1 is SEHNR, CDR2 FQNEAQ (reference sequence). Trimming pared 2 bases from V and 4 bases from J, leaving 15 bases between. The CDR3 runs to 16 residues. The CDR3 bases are TGTGCCAGCAGCTTACAGGGGTTAGGAACCGGAAACACCATATATTTT. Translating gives CASSLQGLGTGNTIYF.

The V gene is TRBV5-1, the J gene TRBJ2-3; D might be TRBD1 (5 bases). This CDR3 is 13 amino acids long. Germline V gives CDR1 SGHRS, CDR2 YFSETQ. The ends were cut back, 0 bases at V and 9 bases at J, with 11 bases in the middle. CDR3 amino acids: CASSLGGSGTQYF. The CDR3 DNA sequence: TGCGCCAGCAGCTTGGGCGGATCAGGGACGCAGTATTTT.

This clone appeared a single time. CDR3 sequence (DNA): TGTGCCAGTAGTACGAATAGGGGGCGGAGTGGAAGGGAGAACACTGAAGCTTTCTTT. Amino acids: CASSTNRGRSGRENTEAFF. The J gene is TRBJ1-1, the V gene TRBV19, with TRBD1 identical over 7 bases. Germline V lookup: CDR1 LNHDA, CDR2 SQIVND (reference sequence). The CDR3 extends over 19 amino acids. With V trimmed by 4 bases and J by 1 base, 18 bases remained unmatched.

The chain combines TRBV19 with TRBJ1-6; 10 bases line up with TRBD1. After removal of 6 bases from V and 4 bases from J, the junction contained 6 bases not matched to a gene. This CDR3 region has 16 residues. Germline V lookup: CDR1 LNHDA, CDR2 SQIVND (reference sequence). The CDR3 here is CASRSRTGGYNSPLHF. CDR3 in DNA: TGTGCCAGTAGATCGCGGACAGGGGGGTATAATTCACCCCTCCACTTT.